This T cell receptor beta chain was observed in a study of blood T cell repertoires in COVID-19. At the level of the study: Material from acute and convalescent COVID-19 was sourced from the United States, Italy and Spain. PBMCs, B-cell-depleted T cells, or T cells provided the cDNA or gDNA that made up the material.

The CDR3 is 18 residues long. In germline, CDR1 is MNHNS, CDR2 SASEGT. Trimming took 0 bases from V and 1 from J; bases not matched to a gene: 10. This clone occurred many times. How the authors handled the data: Reference gene primer amplification gave estimated nucleated cell counts. Sequencing used immunoSEQ multiplex PCR; TCRdb keeps in-frame clones, though not all of them. Clone size and V and J calls were adopted from that table, with D and trimming inferred from the DNA. The data contain under 130,000 clones, about 80% of them singletons. Sequenced: peripheral blood. The source of this sequence is a woman in her 70s with acute or convalescent COVID-19. The V gene is TRBV6-1, the J gene TRBJ2-7; 9 bases map to TRBD1. DNA of the CDR3: TGTGCCAGCAGTGAAGCGCTTCGGGGGACAGGGAGTTCCTACGAGCAGTACTTC. The encoded protein is CASSEALRGTGSSYEQYF.